These 9 T cell receptor beta chains were sequenced from one sample in a study of neurological immune-mediated disorders. TCRdb processed the 5' RACE reads anew with MiXCR; each CDR3 protein has one entry. The sample yields fewer than 30,000 distinct CDR3 sequences, roughly an eighth seen once. Time point here: technical triplicate 1. Sequencing was done on a sample of CD4+ T cells from blood. Every receptor here comes from a female donor with HTLV-1-associated myelopathy (HAM/TSP).

At least ten counts were recorded for this clonotype. The CDR3: CASSPQRAGANVLTF. The CDR3 coding sequence is TGTGCCAGCAGCCCCCAGAGAGCTGGGGCCAACGTCCTGACTTTC. J is TRBJ2-6 and V is TRBV7-2; D unclear. CDR3 length: 15 residues. The V end lost 5 bases, the J end lost 2 bases, and 10 bases lay between the germline ends. The germline CDR1 and CDR2 sequences are SGHTA and FQGNSA.

This chain connects TRBV20-1 to TRBJ1-2; D remains ambiguous. CDR3 length: 17 residues. Trimming left V 1 base short and J 8 bases short, with 26 bases between. Germline CDR1 reads DFQATT; CDR2 reads SNEGSKA (reference sequence). The CDR3 nucleotides read TGCAGTGCTAGAGCCCGGCCGGGCCTTACCCCCAGGTGGGGCTACACCTTC. This sequence encodes CSARARPGLTPRWGYTF.

This clonotype has a count of ten or more. The chain carries TRBV20-1 and TRBJ2-3, with D possibly being TRBD1 or TRBD2 (6 bases each). CDR3 size: 14 residues. The germline V gene has CDR1 DFQATT and CDR2 SNEGSKA (reference sequence). V was shortened by 3 bases and J by 0 bases, with 10 bases between the two germline ends. The CDR3 DNA sequence: TGCAGTGCTAGGCGGGACACTAGCACAGATACGCAGTATTTT. Protein: CSARRDTSTDTQYF.

This clonotype occurred many times. This chain uses TRBV7-9 with TRBJ1-1; D ambiguous. Germline V lookup: CDR1 SEHNR, CDR2 FQNEAQ (reference sequence). V gave up 5 bases and J gave up 0 bases, with 13 bases separating them. CDR3 length equals 15 residues. CDR3 coding DNA: TGTGCCAGCAGCCCCGGCCCCCATTTGAACACTGAAGCTTTCTTT. Amino acid sequence: CASSPGPHLNTEAFF.

This clonotype was picked up many times. This sequence joins TRBV12-3 or TRBV12-4 and TRBJ1-1; perhaps TRBD1 as D (5 bases). The CDR3 loop spans 13 amino acids. The V gene lost 0 bases and the J gene lost 10 bases, with 12 bases spanning the gap. CDR3 loop: CASSLAEGRGAFF. For the CDR3, the DNA is TGTGCCAGCAGTTTAGCGGAGGGGCGTGGAGCTTTCTTT.

This clonotype was counted at least ten times. The gene calls are TRBV3-1 and TRBJ2-3; 8 nucleotides line up with TRBD2. The V gene's germline CDR1 is LGHDT and CDR2 YNNKEL (reference sequence). The CDR3 has 16 amino acids. V shed 4 bases, J shed 7 bases, and the junction held 13 bases outside the gene matches. The CDR3 protein is CASSRDGGAPGNTQYF. In nucleotides, the CDR3 is TGTGCCAGCAGCCGCGACGGGGGGGCCCCAGGTAATACGCAGTATTTT.

This clonotype was counted ten times or more. The chain recombines TRBV20-1 with TRBJ2-1; 11 positions match TRBD2. Germline-derived CDR1 and CDR2 are DFQATT and SNEGSKA (reference sequence). The CDR3 is 14 amino acids. The J segment lost 8 bases and the V segment lost 5 bases, leaving 8 bases of the junction unmatched. The CDR3 reads CSAFLAGGLDEQFF. DNA for the CDR3: TGCAGTGCTTTTCTAGCGGGAGGCTTAGATGAGCAGTTCTTC.

This clonotype was counted between two and nine times. DNA of the CDR3: TGTGCCAGCAGTTACCCGGGACAGGGGGGTGAGACCCAGTACTTC. It specifies CASSYPGQGGETQYF. The rearrangement joins TRBV6-5 to TRBJ2-5; 11 nucleotides line up with TRBD1. This CDR3 is 15 amino acids long. Germline V gene sequence: CDR1 MNHEY, CDR2 SVGAGI. Germline trimming cut 2 bases from V and 5 bases from J; bases unmatched to any gene: 4.

This clonotype has ten or more counts. The gene calls are TRBV5-1 and TRBJ1-1; D unclear. The V end lost 7 bases, the J end lost 4 bases, and 20 bases lay between the germline ends. Germline V gene data show CDR1 as SGHRS and CDR2 as YFSETQ. The CDR3 is 15 residues long. CDR3 sequence: CASLESPAGGTEAFF. CDR3 in DNA: TGCGCCAGCCTCGAGTCACCCGCGGGTGGCACTGAAGCTTTCTTT.